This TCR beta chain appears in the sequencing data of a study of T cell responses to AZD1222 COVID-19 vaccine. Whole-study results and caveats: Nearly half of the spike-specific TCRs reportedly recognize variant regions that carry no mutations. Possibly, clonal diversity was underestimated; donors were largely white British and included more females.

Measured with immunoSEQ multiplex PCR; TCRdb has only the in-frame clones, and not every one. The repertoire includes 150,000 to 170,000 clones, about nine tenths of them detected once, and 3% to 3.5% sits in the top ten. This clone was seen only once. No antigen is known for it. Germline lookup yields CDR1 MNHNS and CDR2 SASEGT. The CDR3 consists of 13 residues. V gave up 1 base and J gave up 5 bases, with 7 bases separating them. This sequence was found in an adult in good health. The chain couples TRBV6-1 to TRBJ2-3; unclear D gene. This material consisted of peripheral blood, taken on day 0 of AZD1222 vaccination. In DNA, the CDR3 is TGTGCCAGCAGTGAAGAGGGTGGAGATACGCAGTATTTT. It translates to CASSEEGGDTQYF.